The source of this TCR beta chain is a study of cytomegalovirus exposure and HLA in healthy donors. The CDR3 has 13 amino acids. Germline CDR1 reads MNHNY; CDR2 reads SVGAGI (reference sequence). V gave up 10 bases and J gave up 0 bases, with 12 bases separating them. PCR employed 60 Vbeta and 13 Jbeta primers. Some clones are missing from TCRdb's copy, which holds only in-frame ones; the method was immunoSEQ multiplex PCR. The sample holds over 50,000 clones, 70% to 90% seen once. The material sequenced was PBMCs. V is TRBV6-6 and J is TRBJ1-1, with D possibly matching TRBD1 (5 bases). This TCR was recovered from a man aged 25-40 years in good health and CMV-seropositive. The CDR3 bases are TGTGCCACGCGGGACGATATGAACACTGAAGCTTTCTTT. Residues: CATRDDMNTEAFF.